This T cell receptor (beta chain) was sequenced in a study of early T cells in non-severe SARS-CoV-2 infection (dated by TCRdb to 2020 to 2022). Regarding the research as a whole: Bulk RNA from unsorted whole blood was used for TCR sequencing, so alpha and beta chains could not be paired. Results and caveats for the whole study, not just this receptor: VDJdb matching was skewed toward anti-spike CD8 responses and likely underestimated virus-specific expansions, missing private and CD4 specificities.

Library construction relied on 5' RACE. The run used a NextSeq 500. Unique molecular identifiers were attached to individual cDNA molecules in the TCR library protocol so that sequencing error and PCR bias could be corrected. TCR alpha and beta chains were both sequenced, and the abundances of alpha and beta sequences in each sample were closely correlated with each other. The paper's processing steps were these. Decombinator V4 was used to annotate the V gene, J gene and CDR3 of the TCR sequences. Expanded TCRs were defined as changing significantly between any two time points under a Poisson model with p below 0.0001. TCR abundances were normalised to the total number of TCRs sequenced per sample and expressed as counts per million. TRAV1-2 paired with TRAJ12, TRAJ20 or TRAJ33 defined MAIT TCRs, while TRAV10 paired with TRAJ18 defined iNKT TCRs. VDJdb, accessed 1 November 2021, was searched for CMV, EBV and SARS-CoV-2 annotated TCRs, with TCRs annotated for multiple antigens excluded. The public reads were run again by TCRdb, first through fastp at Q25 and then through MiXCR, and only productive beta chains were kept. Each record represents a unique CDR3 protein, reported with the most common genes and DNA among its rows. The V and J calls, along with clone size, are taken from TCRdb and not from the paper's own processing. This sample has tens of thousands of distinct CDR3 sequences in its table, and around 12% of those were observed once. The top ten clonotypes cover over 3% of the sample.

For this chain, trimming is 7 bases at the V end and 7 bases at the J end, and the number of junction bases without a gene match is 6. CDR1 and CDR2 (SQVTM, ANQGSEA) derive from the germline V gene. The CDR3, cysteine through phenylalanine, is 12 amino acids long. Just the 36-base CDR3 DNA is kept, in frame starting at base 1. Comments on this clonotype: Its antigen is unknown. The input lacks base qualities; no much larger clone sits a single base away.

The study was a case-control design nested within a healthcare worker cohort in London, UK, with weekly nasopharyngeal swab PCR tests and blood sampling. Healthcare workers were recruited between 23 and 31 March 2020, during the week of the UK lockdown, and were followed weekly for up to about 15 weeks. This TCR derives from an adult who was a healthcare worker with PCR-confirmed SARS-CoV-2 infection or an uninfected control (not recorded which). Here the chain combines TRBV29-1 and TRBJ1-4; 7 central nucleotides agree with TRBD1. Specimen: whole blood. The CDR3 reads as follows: CSAGDRTEKLFF. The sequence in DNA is TGCAGCGCCGGGGACAGAACTGAAAAACTGTTTTTT.